One sample yielded the 10 T cell receptor beta chains listed below, sequenced in a study of Ad26.COV2.S vaccination and SARS-CoV-2 variants. This table comes from immunoSEQ multiplex PCR, and its TCRdb copy is limited to in-frame clones, with some not included. The top ten clones hold under 2% of a sample with about 400,000 clones, about 89% of them seen once. Sample treatment: approximately 18 received Ad26.COV2.S at low or high dose, single or two shots; about 5 received placebo; per-sample allocation not given. Specimen acquisition occurred on day 63 following the initial vaccine or placebo injection. The sequencing used peripheral blood, collected in a trial of Ad26.COV2.S vaccine versus placebo. Every receptor here comes from a person aged 18-60 years who received the Ad26.COV2.S COVID-19 vaccine or a placebo.

The J gene is TRBJ2-1, the V gene TRBV3-1 (or the pseudogene TRBV3-2); TRBD2 matches at 9 bases. CDR1 and CDR2 (germline): LGHDT, YNNKEL (reference sequence). The CDR3 spans 16 residues. V gave up 2 bases and J gave up 4 bases; unmatched junction bases: 6. CDR3 DNA: TGTGCCAGCAGCCAACTAGCGGGGCTAGGATACAATGAGCAGTTCTTC. Translated: CASSQLAGLGYNEQFF.

The CDR3 bases are TGTGCTAGTGGCCCCTCAAGTTTGGACACCGGGGAGCTGTTTTTT. Translation: CASGPSSLDTGELFF. The chain carries TRBV12-5 and TRBJ2-2; D is unresolved. V was pared by 6 bases and J by 3 bases, with 14 bases between. This CDR3 is 15 amino acids long. Germline CDR1 reads LGHNT; CDR2 reads FRNRAP.

The chain combines TRBV5-8 with TRBJ2-1, with 7 bases identical to TRBD2. Trimming cost V 7 bases and J 0 bases; bases outside gene matches: 16. Germline loops: CDR1 SGHTS, CDR2 YDEGEE. The CDR3 covers 18 residues. This CDR3 is CASVFGARGLTSYNEQFF. CDR3 in DNA: TGTGCCAGCGTCTTCGGTGCCCGGGGACTAACCTCCTACAATGAGCAGTTCTTC.

The V gene is TRBV9, the J gene TRBJ2-2, with D unresolved. With 0 bases removed from V and 2 bases from J, the gap between germline ends came to 5 bases. In germline, CDR1 is SGDLS, CDR2 YYNGEE. The CDR3 is 14 residues long. The CDR3: CASSVEGNTGELFF. In nucleotides, the CDR3 is TGTGCCAGCAGCGTAGAGGGAAACACCGGGGAGCTGTTTTTT.

The rearrangement uses TRBV7-6 and TRBJ2-2, with 8 nucleotides matching TRBD1. This CDR3 is 17 amino acids long. Per the germline V gene, CDR1 is SGHVS and CDR2 is FNYEAQ. J was trimmed by 6 bases and V by 3 bases; bases with no gene match: 12. The CDR3 loop is CASSFRSGQVVAGELFF. The CDR3 DNA is TGTGCCAGCAGCTTTCGATCGGGACAGGTAGTTGCCGGGGAGCTGTTTTTT. Variable domain in full (rest from reference TRBV7-6 and TRBJ2-2): GAGVSQSPRYKVTKRGQDVALRCDPISGHVSLYWYRQALGQGPEFLTYFNYEAQQDKSGLPNDRFSAERPEGSISTLTIQRTEQRDSAMYRCASSFRSGQVVAGELFFGEGSRLTVL.

This clone showed up just once. J is TRBJ2-7 and V is TRBV10-3; the match to TRBD2 covers 8 bases. Losses at the gene ends were 0 bases for V and 2 bases for J; bases not matched to a gene: 3. Germline CDR1 is ENHRY and CDR2 is SYGVKD. This CDR3 is built from 15 residues. In DNA, the CDR3 is TGTGCCATCAGTGAGTCCGGCGGGAGGACCTACGAGCAGTACTTC. It specifies CAISESGGRTYEQYF.

This clone has just one count. This rearrangement joins TRBV15 to TRBJ2-2, with TRBD2 as a possible D gene (6 bases). The ends were cut back, 4 bases at V and 7 bases at J, with 13 bases in the middle. CDR1 is LNHNV and CDR2 is YYDKDF in the germline V gene (reference sequence). The length of the CDR3 is 14 residues. CDR3 in amino acids: CATSTVGGSGELFF. CDR3 nucleotide sequence: TGTGCCACCAGCACTGTAGGAGGGAGCGGGGAGCTGTTTTTT.

This chain links TRBV28 with TRBJ1-5, with 7 bases aligning to TRBD1. Germline V gene sequence: CDR1 MDHEN, CDR2 SYDVKM. The ends lost 6 bases at V and 1 base at J; junction bases unmatched: 15. The CDR3 runs to 18 residues. CDR3 in amino acids: CASSSGQVEVISNQPQHF. The CDR3 nucleotides are TGTGCCAGCAGCTCTGGACAGGTTGAGGTGATAAGCAATCAGCCCCAGCATTTT.

V gene TRBV20-1 combines with J gene TRBJ2-7; maybe TRBD2 (5 bases). V dropped 1 base and J dropped 6 bases, with 7 bases sitting between them. Germline V gene sequence: CDR1 DFQATT, CDR2 SNEGSKA (reference sequence). The CDR3 spans 11 residues. For the CDR3, the DNA is TGCAGTGCTAGAGCCGGGATCGAGCAGTACTTC. This translates into CSARAGIEQYF.

The chain carries TRBV3-1 (or the pseudogene TRBV3-2) and TRBJ2-1; D may be TRBD1 or TRBD2 (5 bases each). Germline CDR1 LGHDT, CDR2 YNNKEL (reference sequence). CDR3 length: 17 residues. V lost 0 bases, J lost 3 bases, and 15 bases lay in between. DNA for the CDR3: TGTGCCAGCAGCCAAGACGTTGGGACCGCCCGCTACAATGAGCAGTTCTTC. Amino acid sequence: CASSQDVGTARYNEQFF.